A selection of T cell receptor beta chains follows, all from one sample in a study of OX40 agonist ivuxolimab in advanced cancers. The data were produced by immunoSEQ multiplex PCR, yet TCRdb's version contains in-frame clones alone and is incomplete. This sample has more than 30,000 clones, with around 87% found just once. The material was CD4+ or CD8+ T cells sorted from blood, obtained in a trial of the OX40 agonist ivuxolimab. All receptors derive from an adult with an advanced solid tumor such as melanoma, head and neck, liver or kidney cancer. Each CDR3 is given with its conserved first and last residue. The D gene is left open where the match is weak. Size is omitted from some rows. Given values are once, few, many or a class for expanded clones.

d_call: TRBD1
v_call: TRBV6-1
j_call: TRBJ2-3
clone_size: -
cdr3_nt: TGTGCCAGCAGTGAAACTCGGGACAGGGTCACAGATACGCAGTATTTT
cdr3_aa: CASSETRDRVTDTQYF

d_call: TRBD2
v_call: TRBV6-1
j_call: TRBJ2-7
clone_size: -
cdr3_nt: TGTGCCAGCAGTGAAGCGCCTAGCGGCGGGTACGAGCAGTACTTC
cdr3_aa: CASSEAPSGGYEQYF

d_call: TRBD1
v_call: TRBV18
j_call: TRBJ2-2
clone_size: -
cdr3_nt: TGTGCCAGCTCACCAAGGACAGGGGGCGGCGGTGGAGCCGGGGAGCTGTTTTTT
cdr3_aa: CASSPRTGGGGGAGELFF

d_call: TRBD1
v_call: TRBV7-9
j_call: TRBJ2-7
clone_size: -
cdr3_nt: TGTGCCAGCAGCTTAGCGGTGAGGACAGGGACCTACGAGCAGTACTTC
cdr3_aa: CASSLAVRTGTYEQYF

d_call: TRBD2
v_call: TRBV5-8
j_call: TRBJ2-1
clone_size: once
cdr3_nt: TGTGCCAGCAGCTTGGGACTAGCGGGTTTGAATGAGCAGTTCTTC
cdr3_aa: CASSLGLAGLNEQFF

d_call: -
v_call: TRBV27
j_call: TRBJ2-1
clone_size: once
cdr3_nt: TGTGCCAGCAGTTTCGGGGCAGGGTTATACAATGAGCAGTTCTTC
cdr3_aa: CASSFGAGLYNEQFF

d_call: -
v_call: TRBV19
j_call: TRBJ1-1
clone_size: -
cdr3_nt: TGTGCCAGTAGTATGGGGTTGGGCAGCCTTAACACTGAAGCTTTCTTT
cdr3_aa: CASSMGLGSLNTEAFF

d_call: -
v_call: TRBV6-5
j_call: TRBJ1-2
clone_size: -
cdr3_nt: TGTGCCAGCAGGGCATCGGGGGGACGGAGTTATGGCTACACCTTC
cdr3_aa: CASRASGGRSYGYTF

d_call: -
v_call: TRBV6-5
j_call: TRBJ1-6
clone_size: -
cdr3_nt: TGTGCCAGCAGTTACACCGCCAGCCGGGGGTCACCCCTCCACTTT
cdr3_aa: CASSYTASRGSPLHF

d_call: TRBD1
v_call: TRBV28
j_call: TRBJ1-4
clone_size: once
cdr3_nt: TGTGCCAGCAGCCTAATCGGACAGGGGGTCGGAAAACTGTTTTTT
cdr3_aa: CASSLIGQGVGKLFF

d_call: TRBD1
v_call: TRBV7-9
j_call: TRBJ1-5
clone_size: -
cdr3_nt: TGTGCCAGCAGCCAAGGACAGGGTTGGGAACAGCCCCAGCATTTT
cdr3_aa: CASSQGQGWEQPQHF

d_call: -
v_call: TRBV4-2
j_call: TRBJ1-1
clone_size: -
cdr3_nt: TGTGCCAGCAGCCAAGGCCGGGTCTCGGGGGACACTGAAGCTTTCTTT
cdr3_aa: CASSQGRVSGDTEAFF

d_call: TRBD1
v_call: TRBV18
j_call: TRBJ2-7
clone_size: -
cdr3_nt: TGTGCCAGCAGCCCCCCGACAGGGTCCTACGAGCAGTACTTC
cdr3_aa: CASSPPTGSYEQYF

d_call: -
v_call: TRBV27
j_call: TRBJ2-1
clone_size: few
cdr3_nt: TGTGCCAGCAGTATCTCTGCTGGGACCGGTGAGCAGTTCTTC
cdr3_aa: CASSISAGTGEQFF

d_call: TRBD1
v_call: TRBV7-2
j_call: TRBJ2-3
clone_size: -
cdr3_nt: TGTGCCAGCAGCTCTTACAGGGGAAGCACAGATACGCAGTATTTT
cdr3_aa: CASSSYRGSTDTQYF

d_call: TRBD1
v_call: TRBV7-9
j_call: TRBJ1-5
clone_size: -
cdr3_nt: TGTGCCAGCAGCTTAGAGGGACAGGGTCATCAGCCCCAGCATTTT
cdr3_aa: CASSLEGQGHQPQHF

d_call: TRBD2
v_call: TRBV11-3
j_call: TRBJ2-1
clone_size: once
cdr3_nt: TGTGCCAGCAGCTTAGATCCGGGAGGGCACAATGAGCAGTTCTTC
cdr3_aa: CASSLDPGGHNEQFF

d_call: -
v_call: TRBV28
j_call: TRBJ1-2
clone_size: -
cdr3_nt: TGTGCCAGCAGTCGTGGAACGGAGAACTATGGCTACACCTTC
cdr3_aa: CASSRGTENYGYTF

d_call: TRBD1
v_call: TRBV5-4
j_call: TRBJ1-1
clone_size: once
cdr3_nt: TGTGCCAGCAGACCAGGGGGACGAGGGATGAACACTGAAGCTTTCTTT
cdr3_aa: CASRPGGRGMNTEAFF

d_call: TRBD2
v_call: TRBV6-1
j_call: TRBJ2-1
clone_size: -
cdr3_nt: TGTGCCAGCAGCCCATCGGGGGGAGGGGTAGATGAGCAGTTCTTC
cdr3_aa: CASSPSGGGVDEQFF

d_call: -
v_call: TRBV15
j_call: TRBJ1-3
clone_size: few
cdr3_nt: TGTGCCACCAGCAGAGGGACAGCTGGAAACACCATATATTTT
cdr3_aa: CATSRGTAGNTIYF

d_call: TRBD1
v_call: TRBV25-1
j_call: TRBJ2-7
clone_size: -
cdr3_nt: TGTGCCAGTCGAACAGGGGGACTCTACGAGCAGTACTTC
cdr3_aa: CASRTGGLYEQYF

d_call: -
v_call: TRBV27
j_call: TRBJ1-4
clone_size: -
cdr3_nt: TGTGCCAGCAGTTTGGGCGTCAGAGAAACGGTAGGATATAATGAAAAACTGTTTTTT
cdr3_aa: CASSLGVRETVGYNEKLFF

d_call: -
v_call: TRBV7-2
j_call: TRBJ2-1
clone_size: -
cdr3_nt: TGTGCCAGCAGCCTCTTAAGCTCCTACAATGAGCAGTTCTTC
cdr3_aa: CASSLLSSYNEQFF

d_call: TRBD1
v_call: TRBV7-9
j_call: TRBJ1-3
clone_size: -
cdr3_nt: TGTGCCAGCAGCTTCGGGACAGGGAGAAACACCATATATTTT
cdr3_aa: CASSFGTGRNTIYF

d_call: -
v_call: TRBV2
j_call: TRBJ2-1
clone_size: -
cdr3_nt: TGTGCCAGCAGTGAAGCAGGGAAGACCTACAATGAGCAGTTCTTC
cdr3_aa: CASSEAGKTYNEQFF

d_call: -
v_call: TRBV19
j_call: TRBJ2-3
clone_size: once
cdr3_nt: TGTGCCAGTAGTATGGGGTCCACTTTCCGCACAGATACGCAGTATTTT
cdr3_aa: CASSMGSTFRTDTQYF

d_call: TRBD2
v_call: TRBV5-4
j_call: TRBJ2-1
clone_size: -
cdr3_nt: TGTGCCAGCAGCTTAGGTAGCGGGATCGGGGATGAGCAGTTCTTC
cdr3_aa: CASSLGSGIGDEQFF